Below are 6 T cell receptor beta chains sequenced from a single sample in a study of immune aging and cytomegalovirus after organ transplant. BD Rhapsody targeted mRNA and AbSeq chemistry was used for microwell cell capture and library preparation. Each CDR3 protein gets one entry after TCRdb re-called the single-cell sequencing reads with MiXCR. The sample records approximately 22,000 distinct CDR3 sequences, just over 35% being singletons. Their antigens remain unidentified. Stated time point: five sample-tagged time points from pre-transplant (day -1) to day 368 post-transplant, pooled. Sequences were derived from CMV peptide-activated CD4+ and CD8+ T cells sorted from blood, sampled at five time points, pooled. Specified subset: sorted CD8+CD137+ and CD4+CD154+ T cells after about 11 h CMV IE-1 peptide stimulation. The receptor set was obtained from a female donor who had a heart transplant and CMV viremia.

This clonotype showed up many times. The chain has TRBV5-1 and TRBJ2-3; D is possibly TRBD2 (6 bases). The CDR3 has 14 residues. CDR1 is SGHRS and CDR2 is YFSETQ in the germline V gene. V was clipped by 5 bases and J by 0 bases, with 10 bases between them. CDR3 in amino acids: CASRGGVSTDTQYF. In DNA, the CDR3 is TGCGCCAGCAGGGGCGGGGTGAGCACAGATACGCAGTATTTT.

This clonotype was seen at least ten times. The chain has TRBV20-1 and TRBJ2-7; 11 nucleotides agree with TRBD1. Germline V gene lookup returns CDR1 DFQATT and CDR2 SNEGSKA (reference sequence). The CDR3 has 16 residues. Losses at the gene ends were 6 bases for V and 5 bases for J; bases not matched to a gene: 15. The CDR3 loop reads CSANVPGQGVPDEQYF. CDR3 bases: TGCAGTGCGAACGTCCCGGGACAGGGGGTTCCTGACGAGCAGTACTTC.

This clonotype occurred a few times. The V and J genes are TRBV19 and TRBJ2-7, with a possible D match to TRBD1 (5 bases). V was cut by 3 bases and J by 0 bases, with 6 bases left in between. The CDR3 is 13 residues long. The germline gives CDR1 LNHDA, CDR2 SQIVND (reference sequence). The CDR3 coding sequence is TGTGCCAGTAGTATGGGGCCCTCCTACGAGCAGTACTTC. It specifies CASSMGPSYEQYF.

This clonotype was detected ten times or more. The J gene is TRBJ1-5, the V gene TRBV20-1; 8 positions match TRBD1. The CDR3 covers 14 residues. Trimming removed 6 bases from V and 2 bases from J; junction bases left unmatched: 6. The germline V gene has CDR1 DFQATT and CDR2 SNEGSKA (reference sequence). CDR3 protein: CSALTGGGNQPQHF. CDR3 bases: TGCAGTGCCCTCACAGGGGGAGGCAATCAGCCCCAGCATTTT.

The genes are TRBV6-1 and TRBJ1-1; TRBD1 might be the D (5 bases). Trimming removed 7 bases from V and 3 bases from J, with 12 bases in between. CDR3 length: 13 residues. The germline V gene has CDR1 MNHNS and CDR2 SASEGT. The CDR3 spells CASIGTDYTEAFF. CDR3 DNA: TGTGCCAGCATAGGGACCGACTACACTGAAGCTTTCTTT.

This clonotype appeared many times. The CDR3 spells CASSEEPVSFYEQYF. As DNA, the CDR3 is TGTGCCAGCAGTGAGGAGCCAGTAAGTTTCTACGAGCAGTACTTC. The rearrangement joins TRBV2 to TRBJ2-7, with D uncertain. Trimming shortened V by 3 bases and J by 3 bases, and 15 bases separated the two germline ends. The germline CDR1 and CDR2 sequences are SNHLY and FYNNEI. The CDR3 is 15 residues long.